This record concerns one T cell receptor beta chain sequence. The antigen is unknown. This entry belongs to a study of cytomegalovirus exposure and HLA in healthy donors. Study-level findings and limits: TCR beta sequences reportedly predicted the HLA-A and HLA-B alleles of most subjects accurately.

13 Jbeta primers and 60 Vbeta primers were used for the PCR. Measured with immunoSEQ multiplex PCR; TCRdb has only the in-frame clones, and not every one. Recorded for this sample: 150,000 to 200,000 clones. The CDR3 consists of 15 residues. Per the germline V gene, CDR1 is SGHAT and CDR2 is FQNNGV. The V and J ends lost 1 base and 1 base respectively, with 10 bases between them. This receptor was obtained from a man aged 30 to 39 in good health and CMV-seronegative. The source material was PBMCs. The chain combines TRBV11-2 with TRBJ1-1, with D perhaps matching TRBD1 (5 bases). CDR3 coding DNA: TGTGCCAGCAGCTTAGTAGCAGGGCCGAACACTGAAGCTTTCTTT. It codes for CASSLVAGPNTEAFF.